The sequence of this TCR beta chain was determined in a study of CD8 T cells in ankylosing spondylitis. Study-level results: Past research had described some motif variants in reactive arthritis synovial fluid and blood. In peripheral blood, disease-linked CD8+ clones occurred at relatively low frequencies.

This clonotype was counted a few times. Its antigen is unknown. The germline V gene encodes CDR1 DFQATT and CDR2 SNEGSKA (reference sequence). The CDR3 loop spans 15 amino acids. V dropped 3 bases and J dropped 2 bases, with 14 bases sitting between them. For TCR beta, libraries came from quantitative 5'-RACE with molecular barcodes. TCRdb used MiXCR to reprocess the 5' RACE reads, holding one entry per CDR3 protein. The repertoire has more than 150,000 distinct CDR3 sequences, 18% of them found once; the top ten carry approximately 4.3%. V gene TRBV20-1 combines with J gene TRBJ2-1; D could derive from TRBD1 or TRBD2 (6 bases each). What was sequenced was blood, either unsorted or a sorted T cell fraction (not recorded which). The receptor's source is a male donor aged 10 to 35 with ankylosing spondylitis or in good health (not recorded which). The CDR3 region has the DNA TGCAGTGCTAGGGGGGGCGGACTCACCTACAATGAGCAGTTCTTC. It codes for CSARGGGLTYNEQFF.